The 24 T cell receptor beta chains below were found in one sample sequenced in a study of blood T cell repertoires in COVID-19. TCRdb keeps only in-frame clones here, not all; method: immunoSEQ multiplex PCR. Among 150,000 to 160,000 clones listed, approximately 80% were seen once. The sequenced sample consisted of peripheral blood. These receptors came from a woman in her sixties or seventies with acute or convalescent COVID-19.

The J gene is TRBJ2-1, the V gene TRBV7-3, with 8 nucleotides matching TRBD2. V dropped 2 bases and J dropped 0; count of bases not matched to a gene: 3. Germline lookup yields CDR1 SGHTA and CDR2 FQGTGA. This CDR3 has 16 amino acids. Written as DNA, the CDR3 is TGTGCCAGCAGCTTATACGGGGGGGCCTCCTACAATGAGCAGTTCTTC. It is translated as CASSLYGGASYNEQFF.

The V gene is TRBV2, the J gene TRBJ2-7, with D unresolved. Germline lookup yields CDR1 SNHLY and CDR2 FYNNEI. CDR3 length: 12 amino acids. V lost 6 bases and J lost 1, with 7 bases in between. The CDR3 is CASSPRSYEQYF. The CDR3 nucleotides read TGTGCCAGCAGCCCCAGGTCCTACGAGCAGTACTTC.

The chain combines TRBV5-4 with TRBJ2-7, with 14 bases lining up with TRBD2. J gave up 0 bases and V 4 bases, and 9 bases lay outside the gene matches. This CDR3 spans 18 amino acids. Germline V gene lookup returns CDR1 SGHNT and CDR2 YYREEE (reference sequence). CDR3 amino acids: CASSNGTSGGRNSYEQYF. The CDR3 DNA reads as TGTGCCAGCAGCAATGGGACTAGCGGGGGCCGGAACTCCTACGAGCAGTACTTC.

This chain uses TRBV2 with TRBJ2-5; 11 nucleotides align to TRBD2. Germline V gives CDR1 SNHLY, CDR2 FYNNEI. The CDR3 is 14 amino acids. The junction had 6 bases not matched to a gene; V was cut back by 7 bases and J by 5 bases. Written as DNA, the CDR3 is TGTGCCAGCACAACTAGCGGGGGATGGGAGACCCAGTACTTC. The encoded protein is CASTTSGGWETQYF.

The chain recombines TRBV7-2 with TRBJ2-7, with 7 bases fitting TRBD2. Germline V CDR1 and CDR2: SGHTA, FQGNSA. V lost 5 bases, J lost 5 bases, and 12 bases stayed unmatched. The CDR3 contains 15 residues. CDR3 sequence reads: CASSLGGAGFDEQYV. For the CDR3, the DNA is TGTGCCAGCAGCCTTGGGGGAGCGGGGTTCGACGAGCAGTACGTC.

The chain combines TRBV15 with TRBJ2-1; 7 bases are shared with TRBD1. The length of the CDR3 is 13 residues. Germline V gene sequence: CDR1 LNHNV, CDR2 YYDKDF (reference sequence). The ends lost 8 bases at V and 7 bases at J; junction bases unmatched: 8. The CDR3 loop reads CATVAQGRNEQFF. For the CDR3, the DNA is TGTGCCACCGTGGCACAGGGGAGAAATGAGCAGTTCTTC.

This chain connects TRBV29-1 to TRBJ1-3, with TRBD1 identical over 8 bases. The V gene end was trimmed by 7 bases and the J gene end by 0 bases; junction bases not matched to a gene: 2. CDR3 length: 13 residues. The germline gives CDR1 SQVTM, CDR2 ANQGSEA. The CDR3 here is CSGTGNSGNTIYF. The CDR3 bases are TGCAGCGGGACAGGGAACTCTGGAAACACCATATATTTT.

The V gene is TRBV7-2, the J gene TRBJ1-5, with D possibly being TRBD1 (5 bases). The germline V gene encodes CDR1 SGHTA and CDR2 FQGNSA. Trimming removed 1 base at V and 0 bases at J, with 7 bases between. The CDR3 consists of 15 residues. The CDR3 DNA reads TGTGCCAGCAGCTTAGGGACAATTAGCAATCAGCCCCAGCATTTT. Encoded protein: CASSLGTISNQPQHF.

CDR3 protein: CASREPLNTGELFF. The CDR3, as DNA: TGTGCCAGCAGAGAACCCCTTAACACCGGGGAGCTGTTTTTT. The chain has TRBV25-1 and TRBJ2-2; no clear D. V was pared by 6 bases and J by 2 bases, with 10 bases between. CDR1 is MGHDK, CDR2 SYGVNS, per germline. There are 14 residues in the CDR3.

A few counts support this clone. The rearrangement uses TRBV6-2 or TRBV6-3 and TRBJ1-1, with 7 bases aligning to TRBD1. The CDR3 length is 14 residues. CDR1 is MNHEY and CDR2 is SVGEGT in the germline V gene. Trimming at V came to 2 bases and at J to 3 bases, leaving 3 bases not matched to a gene. The CDR3 is CASSYGTAYTEAFF. CDR3 DNA: TGTGCCAGCAGTTACGGGACAGCCTACACTGAAGCTTTCTTT.

This chain joins TRBV28 and TRBJ1-2; D is uncertain. The V end lost 3 bases, the J end lost 2 bases, and 7 bases lay between the germline ends. This CDR3 has 13 residues. Germline CDR1 is MDHEN and CDR2 is SYDVKM. This chain's CDR3 is CASSLPRNYGYTF. As DNA, the CDR3 is TGTGCCAGCAGTTTGCCACGGAACTATGGCTACACCTTC.

The chain couples TRBV7-2 to TRBJ1-1; unclear D gene. V was cut by 1 base and J by 5 bases, with 11 bases left in between. This CDR3 has 14 amino acids. CDR1 is SGHTA and CDR2 is FQGNSA in the germline V gene. CDR3 sequence: CASSLVRERTEAFF. CDR3 bases: TGTGCCAGCAGCTTAGTAAGGGAGAGGACTGAAGCTTTCTTT.

This clone was picked up a small number of times. The chain is built from TRBV5-8 and TRBJ1-5; no firm D call. The CDR3 runs to 13 residues. Germline V CDR1 and CDR2: SGHTS, YDEGEE. Trimming removed 2 bases from V and 7 bases from J, with 10 bases in between. CDR3 nucleotides: TGTGCCAGCAGCTTCGAGGTGCGGCAGCCCCAGCATTTT. It is translated as CASSFEVRQPQHF.

This clone was observed a few times. The chain carries TRBV12-3 or TRBV12-4 and TRBJ1-2; perhaps TRBD1 as D (5 bases). The CDR3 length is 12 residues. V shed 3 bases and J shed 8 bases, with 10 bases lying between them. The CDR3 protein is CASSLLGEGYTF. The CDR3, as DNA: TGTGCCAGCAGTTTGTTAGGGGAAGGCTACACCTTC.

The chain is built from TRBV6-5 and TRBJ2-1, with D maybe TRBD1 (6 bases). This CDR3 spans 14 amino acids. Germline assignment: CDR1 MNHEY and CDR2 SVGAGI. V dropped 7 bases and J dropped 8 bases, with 18 bases sitting between them. The CDR3 here is CASTTLRTVYEQFF. The CDR3 bases are TGTGCCAGCACCACACTAAGGACAGTCTATGAGCAGTTCTTC.

J is TRBJ2-3 and V is TRBV2; 10 nucleotides align to TRBD1. Trimming took 6 bases from V and 6 from J; bases not matched to a gene: 9. The CDR3 is 15 amino acids. Germline V gene lookup returns CDR1 SNHLY and CDR2 FYNNEI. CDR3 bases: TGTGCCAGCAGCCCCGACAGGGGGCCCAACGATACGCAGTATTTT. This codes for CASSPDRGPNDTQYF.

This chain links TRBV9 with TRBJ1-6, with D perhaps matching TRBD1 (5 bases). V was pared by 3 bases and J by 10 bases, with 14 bases between. In germline, CDR1 is SGDLS, CDR2 YYNGEE. This CDR3 is built from 14 residues. The CDR3 DNA reads TGTGCCAGCAGCGGACGGGAGAAGGGGTCACCCCTCCACTTT. It translates to CASSGREKGSPLHF.

The chain has TRBV6-1 and TRBJ1-1; D not resolved. Germline V gene data show CDR1 as MNHNS and CDR2 as SASEGT. V lost 3 bases and J 7 bases, leaving 15 bases between the germline ends. CDR3 length: 14 residues. The CDR3 here is CASSENAPRGEAFF. In nucleotides, the CDR3 is TGTGCCAGCAGTGAGAACGCGCCGCGGGGTGAAGCTTTCTTT.

A few counts support this clone. The chain combines TRBV7-9 with TRBJ1-2, with D perhaps matching TRBD1 (5 bases). Trimming stripped 3 bases from V and 2 bases from J, with 10 bases between. This CDR3 spans 14 amino acids. From germline, CDR1 is SEHNR and CDR2 FQNEAQ (reference sequence). The CDR3 sequence: CASSLNGGNYGYTF. The CDR3 region has the DNA TGTGCCAGCAGCTTGAATGGGGGGAACTATGGCTACACCTTC.

The chain links TRBV3-1 (or the pseudogene TRBV3-2) to TRBJ2-3; TRBD2 is a possible D gene (6 bases). The CDR3 totals 16 residues. V was clipped by 0 bases and J by 2 bases, with 12 bases between them. Germline V gene lookup returns CDR1 LGHDT and CDR2 YNNKEL (reference sequence). Here the CDR3 reads CASSQDLAGPTDTQYF. CDR3 DNA sequence: TGTGCCAGCAGCCAAGATTTGGCGGGGCCCACAGATACGCAGTATTTT.

This clone was recorded only once. V is TRBV24-1 and J is TRBJ2-2; D perhaps matches TRBD1 (6 bases). Germline lookup yields CDR1 KGHDR and CDR2 SFDVKD. This CDR3 has 13 residues. V lost 12 bases, J lost 7 bases, and 17 bases lay in between. The CDR3 loop is CAARAGVSGELFF. In DNA form, the CDR3 reads TGTGCCGCGCGAGCAGGGGTTAGCGGGGAGCTGTTTTTT.

The chain links TRBV7-9 to TRBJ1-1; no firm D call. The V and J ends lost 1 base and 1 base respectively, with 10 bases between them. CDR1 and CDR2 (germline): SEHNR, FQNEAQ (reference sequence). This CDR3 has 15 amino acids. The CDR3 reads CASSLETGGNTEAFF. CDR3 DNA: TGTGCCAGCAGCTTAGAGACTGGCGGGAACACTGAAGCTTTCTTT.

The rearrangement uses TRBV7-9 and TRBJ2-1; 7 bases map to TRBD1. Per germline, CDR1 SEHNR and CDR2 FQNEAQ (reference sequence). This CDR3 spans 12 amino acids. V gave up 2 bases and J gave up 9 bases; unmatched junction bases: 1. The CDR3 reads CASSLTGAEQFF. In nucleotides, the CDR3 is TGTGCCAGCAGCTTAACAGGGGCTGAGCAGTTCTTC.

The genes are TRBV15 and TRBJ2-7; maybe TRBD1 (6 bases). The CDR3 runs to 15 residues. CDR1 LNHNV and CDR2 YYDKDF come from the germline V gene (reference sequence). V was cut by 3 bases and J by 3 bases, with 15 bases left in between. DNA for the CDR3: TGTGCCACCAGCAGTGGCAGGGGAAGAAGCTACGAGCAGTACTTC. This gives the protein CATSSGRGRSYEQYF.